This TCR beta chain came from a study of Tregs in tolerant kidney transplant recipients. Study results and caveats: Antigen-driven expansion was suggested because donor-specific Tregs expanded more than all Tregs in tolerant patients. Activated donor B cell expansion appeared to reveal the most relevant donor-specific TCRbeta repertoire. Few patients were studied, so findings need validation in larger groups.

Measured with immunoSEQ multiplex PCR; TCRdb has only the in-frame clones, and not every one. Of around 74,000 clones listed, 95% to 98% are singletons. Unstimulated Tregs (CD4+CD25+CD127-) and CD4+CD25- non-Tregs were sorted from PBMCs. Worth noting for this clone: Its specificity is not known.

The origin of this receptor is a human donor who received a combined kidney and bone marrow transplant. The sequenced sample was CD4+ T cells from blood, obtained before the transplant.

The CDR3 region has the DNA TGTGCCAGCAGTTCCTCCGGGACAGGGCACGAAAAACTGTTTTTT. Translated, it gives CASSSSGTGHEKLFF. The rearrangement uses TRBV28 and TRBJ1-4, with 9 bases fitting TRBD1. Germline loops: CDR1 MDHEN, CDR2 SYDVKM. This CDR3 is 15 amino acids long. V lost 4 bases and J lost 8; bases outside the gene matches: 8.